This T cell receptor (beta chain) was sequenced in a study of blood T cell repertoires in COVID-19. Study in general: The United States, Italy and Spain supplied acute and convalescent COVID-19 samples.

Study processing details: Amplifying reference gene primers gave estimates of nucleated cell counts. This table comes from immunoSEQ multiplex PCR, and its TCRdb copy is limited to in-frame clones, with some not included. V, J and clone size were drawn from that table, and D and trimming were deduced from the DNA. The profile covers tens of thousands of clones, with roughly 80% appearing a single time and 5.3% taken by the ten largest. V lost 7 bases, J lost 1 base, and 19 bases lay in between. The germline V gene has CDR1 WNHNN and CDR2 SYGVQD (reference sequence). CDR3 length: 16 residues. The genes are TRBV10-1 and TRBJ1-1, with D perhaps TRBD1 (6 bases). This receptor was identified in a man in his 70s with acute or convalescent COVID-19. The sample was peripheral blood. CDR3 in DNA: TGCGCCAGCACCCCGGGGGGCAGTTACCCGAACACTGAAGCTTTCTTT. Its protein product is CASTPGGSYPNTEAFF.